The next 2 T cell receptor beta chains were all read from a single sample in a study of T cell repertoires in cytomegalovirus infection. Each CDR3 protein is one row after TCRdb ran MiXCR on the reads. The sample includes nearly 450,000 distinct CDR3 sequences, approximately 31% of them seen just once. Sequenced sample: PBMCs. The receptors were gathered from a human donor in good health (CMV status not recorded). Some clones in this sample may be carry-over from other donors' samples.

The chain uses TRBV5-4 and TRBJ2-7, with D uncertain. Germline V gene sequence: CDR1 SGHNT, CDR2 YYREEE (reference sequence). Trimming took 0 bases from V and 0 from J, leaving 10 bases between them. The CDR3 length is 15 residues. CDR3 DNA: TGTGCCAGCAGCTTGGGACCTCCCAGCTCCTACGAGCAGTACTTC. This codes for CASSLGPPSSYEQYF.

As to this clonotype: This may be a read error: a much more frequent sequence differs by one nucleotide. CDR3 sequence reads: CAIDIGVGGELFF. The CDR3 DNA reads as TGTGCCATTGACATTGGGGTAGGCGGGGAGCTGTTTTTT. This chain links TRBV19 with TRBJ2-2, with D hard to call. In germline, CDR1 is LNHDA, CDR2 SQIVND (reference sequence). Trimming stripped 10 bases from V and 7 bases from J, with 16 bases between. The CDR3 has 13 residues.